The 19 T cell receptor beta chains below come from one sample, sequenced in a study of blood T cell repertoires in COVID-19. Some clones are missing from TCRdb's copy, which holds only in-frame ones; the method was immunoSEQ multiplex PCR. The sample holds 200,000 to 300,000 clones; approximately 88% are singletons and the top ten take about 2.3%. The specimen sequenced was PBMCs or T cells enriched from blood (not recorded which). Receptor source: a woman aged 40-49 years with acute COVID-19.

The count of this clone is one. This chain's CDR3 is CAISESMEFEAFF. In nucleotides, the CDR3 is TGTGCCATCAGTGAGTCGATGGAGTTTGAGGCTTTCTTT. The rearrangement links TRBV10-3 to TRBJ1-1; D is ambiguous. V was cut by 0 bases and J by 11 bases, with 13 bases left in between. The germline CDR1 and CDR2 sequences are ENHRY and SYGVKD. This CDR3 region has 13 residues.

This clone was seen many times. This sequence joins TRBV19 and TRBJ1-5; 8 bases are shared with TRBD1. J gave up 5 bases and V 3 bases, and 6 bases lay outside the gene matches. The CDR3 consists of 15 residues. Germline values: CDR1 LNHDA, CDR2 SQIVND (reference sequence). The CDR3 reads CASSIGTGGDQPQHF. CDR3 DNA: TGTGCCAGTAGTATCGGTACAGGGGGGGATCAGCCCCAGCATTTT.

The chain carries TRBV4-3 and TRBJ1-4; 8 nucleotides agree with TRBD1. The CDR3 covers 15 residues. Germline lookup yields CDR1 LGHNA and CDR2 YSLEER. V was pared by 4 bases and J by 3 bases, with 4 bases of the junction left unmatched. The CDR3 DNA reads TGCGCCAGCAGCCTCCAGGGGGCGGCTAATGAAAAACTGTTTTTT. It yields the protein CASSLQGAANEKLFF.

The J gene is TRBJ1-2, the V gene TRBV2; no definite D call. The CDR3 runs 14 residues. CDR1 SNHLY and CDR2 FYNNEI come from the germline V gene. Trimming removed 3 bases from V and 8 bases from J, with 16 bases in between. The CDR3 loop is CASSEEWALQGYTF. The CDR3 nucleotides read TGTGCCAGCAGTGAGGAATGGGCCCTTCAGGGCTACACCTTC. The whole variable domain, filled in from reference TRBV2 and TRBJ1-2, reads EPEVTQTPSHQVTQMGQEVILRCVPISNHLYFYWYRQILGQKVEFLVSFYNNEISEKSEIFDDQFSVERPDGSNFTLKIRSTKLEDSAMYFCASSEEWALQGYTFGSGTRLTVV.

This chain joins TRBV5-1 and TRBJ1-2, with 7 bases lining up with TRBD1. The V gene end was trimmed by 4 bases and the J gene end by 4 bases; junction bases not matched to a gene: 7. There are 14 residues in the CDR3. Germline V lookup: CDR1 SGHRS, CDR2 YFSETQ. CDR3 residues: CASSLEGQSYGYTF. As DNA, the CDR3 is TGCGCCAGCAGCCTGGAGGGACAGTCCTATGGCTACACCTTC.

The chain carries TRBV3-1 (or the pseudogene TRBV3-2) and TRBJ1-1; 8 bases match TRBD1. The CDR3 extends over 15 amino acids. The V gene end was trimmed by 4 bases and the J gene end by 3 bases; junction bases not matched to a gene: 7. Germline lookup yields CDR1 LGHDT and CDR2 YNNKEL (reference sequence). CDR3 DNA sequence: TGTGCCAGCAGCCCACATCCGACAGGGGACACTGAAGCTTTCTTT. It encodes CASSPHPTGDTEAFF.

This rearrangement joins TRBV15 to TRBJ2-3, with a weak D call TRBD2 (7 bases). The germline gives CDR1 LNHNV, CDR2 YYDKDF (reference sequence). This CDR3 comprises 15 residues. V lost 3 bases to trimming and J lost 9 bases, with 19 bases between them. The CDR3 here is CATSSRGASGLTQYF. The CDR3 nucleotides read TGTGCCACCAGCAGCCGGGGGGCCTCGGGGTTGACGCAGTATTTT.

The CDR3 DNA is TGTGCCAGCAGCCGACAGGTCAACTATGGCTACACCTTC. Amino acid sequence: CASSRQVNYGYTF. V usage is TRBV11-3 and J usage is TRBJ1-2; possible D gene TRBD1, 6 bases. V was trimmed by 5 bases and J by 2 bases, leaving 9 bases between them. From germline, CDR1 is SGHNT and CDR2 YENEEA. This CDR3 contains 13 residues.

This rearrangement joins TRBV7-2 to TRBJ2-3, with TRBD2 as a possible D gene (6 bases). The germline V gene has CDR1 SGHTA and CDR2 FQGNSA. The CDR3 sequence is 16 residues long. The ends were cut back, 6 bases at V and 6 bases at J, with 22 bases in the middle. The CDR3 DNA reads TGTGCCAGCAGTATTAGGAGGGGTGGGATCCCGGATACGCAGTATTTT. Its translation is CASSIRRGGIPDTQYF.

This chain connects TRBV12-5 to TRBJ1-1; 10 bases align to TRBD1. This CDR3 has 21 residues. From germline, CDR1 is LGHNT and CDR2 FRNRAP. The ends lost 4 bases at V and 4 bases at J; junction bases unmatched: 24. The CDR3 loop reads CASGSPHSDPGQGRKGTEAFF. CDR3 DNA sequence: TGTGCTAGTGGTTCACCCCATTCCGATCCGGGACAGGGGAGGAAGGGCACTGAAGCTTTCTTT.

In this sample, this clone turned up a few times. This chain connects TRBV6-1 to TRBJ2-7; D ambiguous. V shed 0 bases and J shed 3 bases, with 9 bases lying between them. Germline CDR1 is MNHNS and CDR2 is SASEGT. This CDR3 region has 14 residues. Written as DNA, the CDR3 is TGTGCCAGCAGTGAAGCCTTCAGAGGCTACGAGCAGTACTTC. Its protein product is CASSEAFRGYEQYF.

This clone was detected only once. This chain joins TRBV24-1 and TRBJ2-5; 8 nucleotides align to TRBD2. The ends lost 5 bases at V and 5 bases at J; junction bases unmatched: 12. Germline values: CDR1 KGHDR, CDR2 SFDVKD. CDR3 length: 16 residues. CDR3 bases: TGTGCCACCAGTGCATGGGTAGCGGGAAAGGGGGAGACCCAGTACTTC. This sequence encodes CATSAWVAGKGETQYF.

The chain joins TRBV9 to TRBJ1-3, with D maybe TRBD1 (5 bases). With 5 bases removed from V and 0 bases from J, the gap between germline ends came to 18 bases. CDR1 is SGDLS and CDR2 is YYNGEE in the germline V gene. This CDR3 has 17 amino acids. CDR3: CASSFTRDSFSGNTIYF. CDR3 in DNA: TGTGCCAGCAGTTTTACTAGGGACTCTTTCTCTGGAAACACCATATATTTT.

This clone was detected many times. The chain is built from TRBV5-5 and TRBJ1-1; D unresolved. The germline V and J ends were trimmed by 6 bases and 5 bases, with 20 bases remaining between them. The CDR3 consists of 15 residues. The V gene's germline CDR1 is SGHKS and CDR2 YYEKEE (reference sequence). CDR3 loop: CASIAGWTSRTEAFF. Here the CDR3 DNA reads TGTGCCAGCATTGCCGGCTGGACTTCGCGGACTGAAGCTTTCTTT.

The V call is TRBV5-1, the J call TRBJ1-3, with 9 bases identical to TRBD1. Germline-derived CDR1 and CDR2 are SGHRS and YFSETQ. J gave up 2 bases and V 4 bases, and 7 bases lay outside the gene matches. The CDR3 length is 16 residues. The CDR3: CASSRTGGAAGNTIYF. The CDR3 DNA sequence: TGCGCCAGCAGCCGAACAGGGGGCGCGGCTGGAAACACCATATATTTT.

The rearrangement joins TRBV4-3 to TRBJ2-3, with 8 bases matching TRBD2. This CDR3 region has 16 residues. Germline CDR1 and CDR2: LGHNA and YSLEER. Trimming removed 0 bases from V and 4 bases from J; junction bases left unmatched: 6. CDR3 DNA sequence: TGCGCCAGCAGCCAAGATCTCGGGGGGGAGGCAGATACGCAGTATTTT. It encodes CASSQDLGGEADTQYF.

There are a few counts of this clone. The V gene is TRBV5-1, the J gene TRBJ1-1; TRBD1 might be the D (5 bases). Trimming stripped 3 bases from V and 1 base from J, with 10 bases between. The CDR3 totals 14 residues. CDR1 is SGHRS and CDR2 is YFSETQ in the germline V gene. The CDR3, as DNA: TGCGCCAGCAGCTCGGGCGACAGGAACACTGAAGCTTTCTTT. Residues: CASSSGDRNTEAFF.

The chain employs TRBV18 and TRBJ1-3, with 10 bases fitting TRBD1. The germline CDR1 and CDR2 sequences are KGHSH and LQKENI. CDR3 length equals 16 residues. Trimming took 6 bases from V and 3 from J; bases not matched to a gene: 8. CDR3 sequence: CASSRTGTGVGNTIYF. CDR3 coding DNA: TGTGCCAGCTCGCGCACCGGGACAGGGGTTGGAAACACCATATATTTT. The full variable domain, completed using reference TRBV18 and TRBJ1-3, is NAGVMQNPRHLVRRRGQEARLRCSPMKGHSHVYWYRQLPEEGLKFMVYLQKENIIDESGMPKERFSAEFPKEGPSILRIQQVVRGDSAAYFCASSRTGTGVGNTIYFGEGSWLTVV.

The chain couples TRBV3-1 (or the pseudogene TRBV3-2) to TRBJ2-6; TRBD1 is a possible D gene (5 bases). Germline V gene data show CDR1 as LGHDT and CDR2 as YNNKEL (reference sequence). Trimming removed 4 bases at V and 0 bases at J, with 16 bases between. The CDR3 runs to 18 residues. CDR3 in DNA: TGTGCCAGCAGCCCCTGGACACTCCACAGCTCTGGGGCCAACGTCCTGACTTTC. The encoded protein is CASSPWTLHSSGANVLTF.